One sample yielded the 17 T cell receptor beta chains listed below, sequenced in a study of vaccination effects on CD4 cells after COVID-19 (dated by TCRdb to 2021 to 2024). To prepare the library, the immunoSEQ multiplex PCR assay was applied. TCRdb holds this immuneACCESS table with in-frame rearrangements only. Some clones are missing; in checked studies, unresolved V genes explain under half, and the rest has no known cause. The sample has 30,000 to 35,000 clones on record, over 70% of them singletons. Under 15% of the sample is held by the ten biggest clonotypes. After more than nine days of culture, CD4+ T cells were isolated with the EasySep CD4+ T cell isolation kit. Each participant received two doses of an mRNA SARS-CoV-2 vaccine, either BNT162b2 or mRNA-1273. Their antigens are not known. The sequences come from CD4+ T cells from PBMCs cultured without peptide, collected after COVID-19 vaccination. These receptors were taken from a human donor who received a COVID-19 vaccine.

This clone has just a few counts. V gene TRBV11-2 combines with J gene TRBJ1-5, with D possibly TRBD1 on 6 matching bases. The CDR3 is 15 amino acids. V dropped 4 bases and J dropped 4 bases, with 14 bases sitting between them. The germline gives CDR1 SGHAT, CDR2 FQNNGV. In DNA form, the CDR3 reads TGTGCCAGCAGCTCCCCTGGACAGTCAAATCAGCCCCAGCATTTT. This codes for CASSSPGQSNQPQHF. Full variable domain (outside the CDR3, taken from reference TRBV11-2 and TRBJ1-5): EAGVAQSPRYKIIEKRQSVAFWCNPISGHATLYWYQQILGQGPKLLIQFQNNGVVDDSQLPKDRFSAERLKGVDSTLKIQPAKLEDSAVYLCASSSPGQSNQPQHFGDGTRLSIL.

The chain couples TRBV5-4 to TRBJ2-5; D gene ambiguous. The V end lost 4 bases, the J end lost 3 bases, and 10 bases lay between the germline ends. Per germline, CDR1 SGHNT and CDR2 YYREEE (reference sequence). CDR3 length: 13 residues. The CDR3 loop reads CASSSYREETQYF. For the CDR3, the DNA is TGTGCCAGCAGCAGTTACCGAGAAGAGACCCAGTACTTC.

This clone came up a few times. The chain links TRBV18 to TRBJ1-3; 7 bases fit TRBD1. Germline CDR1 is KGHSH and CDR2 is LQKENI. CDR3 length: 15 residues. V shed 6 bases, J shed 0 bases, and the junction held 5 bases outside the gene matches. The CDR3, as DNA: TGTGCCAGCTCCCTGGGGACAGTCTCTGGAAACACCATATATTTT. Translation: CASSLGTVSGNTIYF.

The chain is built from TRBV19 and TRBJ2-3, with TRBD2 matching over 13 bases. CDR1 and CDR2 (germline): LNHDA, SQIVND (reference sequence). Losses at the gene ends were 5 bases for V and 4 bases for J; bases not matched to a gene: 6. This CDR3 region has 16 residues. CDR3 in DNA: TGTGCCAGTAGTCCACTAGCGGGGGGGCTCGCAGATACGCAGTATTTT. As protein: CASSPLAGGLADTQYF. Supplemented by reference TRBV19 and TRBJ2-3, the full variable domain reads DGGITQSPKYLFRKEGQNVTLSCEQNLNHDAMYWYRQDPGQGLRLIYYSQIVNDFQKGDIAEGYSVSREKKESFPLTVTSAQKNPTAFYLCASSPLAGGLADTQYFGPGTRLTVL.

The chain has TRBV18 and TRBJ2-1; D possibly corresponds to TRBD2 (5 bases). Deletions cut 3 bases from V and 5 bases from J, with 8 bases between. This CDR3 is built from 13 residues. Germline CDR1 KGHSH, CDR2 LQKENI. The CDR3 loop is CASSPYGDNEQFF. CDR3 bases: TGTGCCAGCTCACCTTACGGGGACAATGAGCAGTTCTTC.

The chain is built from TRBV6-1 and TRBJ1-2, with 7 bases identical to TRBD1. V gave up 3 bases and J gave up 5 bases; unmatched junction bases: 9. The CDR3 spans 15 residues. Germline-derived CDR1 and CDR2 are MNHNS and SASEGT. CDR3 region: CASSEPGQLTYGYTF. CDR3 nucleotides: TGTGCCAGCAGTGAGCCGGGACAGTTAACTTATGGCTACACCTTC.

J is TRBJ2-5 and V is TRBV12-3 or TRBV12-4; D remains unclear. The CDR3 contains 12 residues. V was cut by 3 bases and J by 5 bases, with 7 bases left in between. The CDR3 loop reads CASSFTRETQYF. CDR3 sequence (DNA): TGTGCCAGCAGTTTCACCCGGGAGACCCAGTACTTC.

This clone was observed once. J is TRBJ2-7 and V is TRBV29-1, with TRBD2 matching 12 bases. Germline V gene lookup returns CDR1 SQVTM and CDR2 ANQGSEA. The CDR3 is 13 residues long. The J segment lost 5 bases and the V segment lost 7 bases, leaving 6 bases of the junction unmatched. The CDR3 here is CSGLTSGGDEQYF. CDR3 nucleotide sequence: TGCAGCGGCCTGACTAGCGGGGGCGACGAGCAGTACTTC.

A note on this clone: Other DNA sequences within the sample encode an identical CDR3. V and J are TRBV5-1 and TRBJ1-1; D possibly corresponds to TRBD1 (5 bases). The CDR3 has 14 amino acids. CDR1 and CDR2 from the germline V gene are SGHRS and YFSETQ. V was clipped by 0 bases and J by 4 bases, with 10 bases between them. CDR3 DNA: TGCGCCAGCAGCTTGGCGGCGGGGGGCACTGAAGCTTTCTTT. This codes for CASSLAAGGTEAFF.

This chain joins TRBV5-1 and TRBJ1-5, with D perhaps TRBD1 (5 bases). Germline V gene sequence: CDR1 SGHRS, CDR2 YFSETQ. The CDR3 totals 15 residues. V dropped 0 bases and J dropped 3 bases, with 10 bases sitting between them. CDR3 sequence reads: CASSLAGGSNQPQHF. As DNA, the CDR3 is TGCGCCAGCAGCTTGGCCGGGGGTTCCAATCAGCCCCAGCATTTT.

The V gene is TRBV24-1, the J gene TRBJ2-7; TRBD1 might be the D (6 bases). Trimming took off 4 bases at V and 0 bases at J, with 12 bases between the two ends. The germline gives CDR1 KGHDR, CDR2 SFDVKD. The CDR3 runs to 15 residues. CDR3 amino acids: CATSDSRQVSYEQYF. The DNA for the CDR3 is TGTGCCACCAGTGACTCCAGACAGGTCTCCTACGAGCAGTACTTC.

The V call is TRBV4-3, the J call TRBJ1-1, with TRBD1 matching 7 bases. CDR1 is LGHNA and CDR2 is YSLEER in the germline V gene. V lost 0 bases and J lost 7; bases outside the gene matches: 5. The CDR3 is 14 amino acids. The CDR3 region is CASSQEVGQVEAFF. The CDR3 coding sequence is TGCGCCAGCAGCCAAGAAGTAGGACAGGTTGAAGCTTTCTTT.

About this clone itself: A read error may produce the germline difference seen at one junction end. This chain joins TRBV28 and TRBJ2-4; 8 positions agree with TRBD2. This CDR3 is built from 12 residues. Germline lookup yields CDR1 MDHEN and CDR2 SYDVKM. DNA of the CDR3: TGTGCCAGCAGTTTTAGCGGGATGGGGCACCAATTC. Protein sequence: CASSFSGMGHQF.

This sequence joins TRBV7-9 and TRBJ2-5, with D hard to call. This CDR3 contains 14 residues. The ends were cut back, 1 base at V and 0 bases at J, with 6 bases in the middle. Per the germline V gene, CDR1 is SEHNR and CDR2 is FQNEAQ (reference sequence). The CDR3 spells CASSLEQYQETQYF. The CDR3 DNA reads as TGTGCCAGCAGCTTAGAACAGTACCAAGAGACCCAGTACTTC.

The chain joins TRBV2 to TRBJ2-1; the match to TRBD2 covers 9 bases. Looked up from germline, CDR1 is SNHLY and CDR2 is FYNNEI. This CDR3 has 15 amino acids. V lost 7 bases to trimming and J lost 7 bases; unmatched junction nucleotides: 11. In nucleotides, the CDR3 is TGTGCCAGCAACCCTGGGCCGGGACTAGCAAATGAGCAGTTCTTC. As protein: CASNPGPGLANEQFF.

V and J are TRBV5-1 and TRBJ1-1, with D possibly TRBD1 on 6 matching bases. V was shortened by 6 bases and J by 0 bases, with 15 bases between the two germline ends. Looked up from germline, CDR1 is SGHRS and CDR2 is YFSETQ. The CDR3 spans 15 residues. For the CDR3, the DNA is TGCGCCAGCATGCCAGGGGCCAGTATGAACACTGAAGCTTTCTTT. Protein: CASMPGASMNTEAFF.

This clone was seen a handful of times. CDR3 sequence (DNA): TGTGCCAGCAGCTTAGAGGGCACACACACCGGGGAGCTGTTTTTT. It codes for CASSLEGTHTGELFF. The chain links TRBV11-3 to TRBJ2-2; D is uncertain. CDR3 length equals 15 residues. Germline V gene sequence: CDR1 SGHNT, CDR2 YENEEA. The germline V and J ends were trimmed by 0 bases and 3 bases, with 8 bases remaining between them.